Below, 23 T cell receptor beta chains from the same sample are listed, as sequenced in a study of blood T cell dynamics during melanoma immunotherapy. Sequencing used immunoSEQ multiplex PCR; TCRdb keeps in-frame clones, though not all of them. The table records under 9,500 clones, roughly nine tenths of them present only once. Time point meaning: week 3, after first cycle of checkpoint inhibitor. Sequenced material: blood, taken from a patient treated with checkpoint blockade. These receptors were obtained from a human donor with melanoma.

In this sample, this clone turned up once. This rearrangement joins TRBV5-6 to TRBJ1-1, with D perhaps TRBD1 (6 bases). V lost 2 bases, J lost 7 bases, and 9 bases lay in between. The CDR3 sequence is 12 residues long. Germline CDR1 reads SGHDT; CDR2 reads YYEEEE. The CDR3 DNA sequence: TGTGCCAGCAGCTTACAGGGTTTTGAAGCTTTCTTT. It codes for CASSLQGFEAFF.

This chain connects TRBV5-6 to TRBJ2-2, with D possibly being TRBD2 (5 bases). Germline V lookup: CDR1 SGHDT, CDR2 YYEEEE. The CDR3 extends over 17 amino acids. V gave up 4 bases and J gave up 1 base, with 17 bases separating them. For the CDR3, the DNA is TGTGCCAGCAGCACTAGGCCCCACATGTTGAACACCGGGGAGCTGTTTTTT. Residues: CASSTRPHMLNTGELFF.

The chain joins TRBV6-5 to TRBJ2-7; D may be TRBD1 or TRBD2 (6 bases each). Between the trimmed V and J ends, which lost 6 bases and 4 bases, there was a span of 16 bases. Germline CDR1 MNHEY, CDR2 SVGAGI. The CDR3 is 14 residues long. The CDR3 sequence is CASSREGGLYEQYF. CDR3 in DNA: TGTGCCAGCAGCCGTGAGGGGGGCCTGTACGAGCAGTACTTC.

The rearrangement joins TRBV28 to TRBJ1-5, with D possibly TRBD1 on 6 matching bases. Germline V CDR1 and CDR2: MDHEN, SYDVKM. V shed 5 bases and J shed 6 bases, with 20 bases lying between them. This CDR3 is 16 amino acids long. The CDR3 protein is CASSPPAGGWGQPQHF. Written as DNA, the CDR3 is TGTGCCAGCAGTCCCCCTGCGGGGGGCTGGGGTCAGCCCCAGCATTTT.

This chain links TRBV18 with TRBJ2-1; 9 nucleotides agree with TRBD1. After removal of 3 bases from V and 2 bases from J, the junction contained 2 bases not matched to a gene. Germline assignment: CDR1 KGHSH and CDR2 LQKENI. The CDR3 extends over 15 amino acids. The CDR3 loop reads CASSPGQGTYNEQFF. The DNA of the CDR3 is TGTGCCAGCTCACCTGGACAGGGGACCTACAATGAGCAGTTCTTC.

The chain employs TRBV6-1 and TRBJ1-2; TRBD1 might be the D (6 bases). From germline, CDR1 is MNHNS and CDR2 SASEGT. This CDR3 spans 17 amino acids. The germline V and J ends were trimmed by 2 bases and 6 bases, with 22 bases remaining between them. The CDR3 DNA reads TGTGCCAGCAGTGAATCGGGGGCCCTCCTTCAGTCGAATGGCTACACCTTC. Translation gives CASSESGALLQSNGYTF.

J is TRBJ1-1 and V is TRBV28, with 7 bases that match TRBD1. Looked up from germline, CDR1 is MDHEN and CDR2 is SYDVKM. The CDR3 runs 14 residues. The V and J ends lost 2 bases and 4 bases, in that order; junction bases with no gene match: 4. CDR3 sequence (DNA): TGTGCCAGCAGTTTACGGCAGGGGGTCACTGAAGCTTTCTTT. It translates to CASSLRQGVTEAFF.

This clone appeared a single time. This chain joins TRBV27 and TRBJ2-7, with no clear D. This CDR3 region has 16 residues. The V end lost 6 bases, the J end lost 2 bases, and 20 bases lay between the germline ends. Germline assignment: CDR1 MNHEY and CDR2 SMNVEV (reference sequence). CDR3 in DNA: TGTGCCAGCAGGCTATCAGTGTTTTTATCCCCCTACGAGCAGTACTTC. Translating it yields CASRLSVFLSPYEQYF.

The chain combines TRBV4-1 with TRBJ2-1; 8 bases are a match to TRBD1. This CDR3 spans 17 amino acids. Per the germline V gene, CDR1 is MGHRA and CDR2 is YSYEKL. J was trimmed by 2 bases and V by 0 bases; bases with no gene match: 6. The CDR3 coding sequence is TGCGCCAGCAGCCAAGATTTTGGGACAGGACCCTACAATGAGCAGTTCTTC. Amino acids: CASSQDFGTGPYNEQFF.

The chain is built from TRBV10-3 and TRBJ2-7; 13 bases map to TRBD2. J gave up 3 bases and V 10 bases, and 6 bases lay outside the gene matches. This CDR3 has 14 amino acids. The germline V gene has CDR1 ENHRY and CDR2 SYGVKD. CDR3 DNA sequence: TGTGCCACAGGGACTAGCGGGACTGGCTACGAGCAGTACTTC. Amino acids: CATGTSGTGYEQYF.

The chain joins TRBV4-1 to TRBJ2-2; TRBD1 aligns across 7 bases. V shed 4 bases and J 7 bases; nucleotides not matched to a gene: 12. Germline values: CDR1 MGHRA, CDR2 YSYEKL. CDR3 length: 16 amino acids. For the CDR3, the DNA is TGCGCCAGCAGCCCCAGCAAAGGGACAGCGGACGGGGAGCTGTTTTTT. It is translated as CASSPSKGTADGELFF.

The rearrangement uses TRBV5-1 and TRBJ1-5; the match to TRBD1 covers 7 bases. Germline V gene sequence: CDR1 SGHRS, CDR2 YFSETQ. V dropped 3 bases and J dropped 4; count of bases not matched to a gene: 1. The CDR3 has 13 amino acids. CDR3 nucleotide sequence: TGCGCCAGCAGCTCGGGACAGAATCAGCCCCAGCATTTT. Protein product: CASSSGQNQPQHF.

This chain uses TRBV2 with TRBJ2-1; 7 bases line up with TRBD1. In germline, CDR1 is SNHLY, CDR2 FYNNEI. V was clipped by 6 bases and J by 3 bases; unmatched bases: 5. CDR3 length equals 14 residues. The CDR3 reads CASSQGQYYNEQFF. In DNA, the CDR3 is TGTGCCAGCAGCCAGGGACAGTACTACAATGAGCAGTTCTTC.

The sample holds a few counts of this clone. V and J are TRBV4-1 and TRBJ1-4, with TRBD1 matching over 7 bases. Germline CDR1 reads MGHRA; CDR2 reads YSYEKL. This CDR3 region has 13 residues. The V gene end was trimmed by 6 bases and the J gene end by 3 bases; junction bases not matched to a gene: 1. CDR3 region: CASRQGANEKLFF. The CDR3 nucleotides are TGCGCCAGCAGGCAGGGGGCTAATGAAAAACTGTTTTTT.

V gene TRBV5-1 combines with J gene TRBJ2-3; D ambiguous. In germline, CDR1 is SGHRS, CDR2 YFSETQ. V lost 6 bases and J 4 bases, leaving 9 bases between the germline ends. This CDR3 is built from 12 residues. CDR3: CASTDMADTQYF. CDR3 bases: TGCGCCAGCACCGACATGGCAGATACGCAGTATTTT.

The chain has TRBV27 and TRBJ1-4, with 9 bases matching TRBD1. The CDR3 consists of 14 residues. V shed 3 bases, J shed 8 bases, and the junction held 4 bases outside the gene matches. Germline CDR1 and CDR2: MNHEY and SMNVEV (reference sequence). In DNA, the CDR3 is TGTGCCAGCAGTTTGACAGGGGGTAGGGAAAAACTGTTTTTT. Protein sequence: CASSLTGGREKLFF. The full variable domain, its missing parts supplied by reference TRBV27 and TRBJ1-4, is EAQVTQNPRYLITVTGKKLTVTCSQNMNHEYMSWYRQDPGLGLRQIYYSMNVEVTDKGDVPEGYKVSRKEKRNFPLILESPSPNQTSLYFCASSLTGGREKLFFGSGTQLSVL.

The V and J genes are TRBV28 and TRBJ2-5; 9 bases match TRBD2. The CDR3 extends over 17 amino acids. Germline V gives CDR1 MDHEN, CDR2 SYDVKM. Trimming took 2 bases from V and 6 from J; bases not matched to a gene: 13. CDR3 DNA: TGTGCCAGCAGTTTACCAGCGGGGGGACTACAGGGGAAGACCCAGTACTTC. Residues: CASSLPAGGLQGKTQYF.

The chain couples TRBV6-5 to TRBJ1-1; D perhaps matches TRBD1 (6 bases). The CDR3 length is 14 residues. Germline CDR1 MNHEY, CDR2 SVGAGI. Trimming took 4 bases from V and 4 from J, leaving 13 bases between them. CDR3 nucleotides: TGTGCCAGCAGTTCCCCGGGCAGGGGCACTGAAGCTTTCTTT. Amino acid sequence: CASSSPGRGTEAFF.

In this sample, this clone turned up a few times. The genes are TRBV9 and TRBJ2-1; D could derive from TRBD1 or TRBD2 (6 bases each). Trimming pared 0 bases from V and 1 base from J, leaving 8 bases between. The germline gives CDR1 SGDLS, CDR2 YYNGEE. This CDR3 comprises 15 residues. CDR3: CASSVAGASYNEQFF. The CDR3 DNA sequence: TGTGCCAGCAGCGTAGCGGGGGCGTCCTACAATGAGCAGTTCTTC.

This chain joins TRBV7-2 and TRBJ1-2; 7 bases match TRBD1. The CDR3 covers 13 residues. The trim removed 6 bases at V and 1 base at J, leaving 2 bases unmatched. CDR1 is SGHTA and CDR2 is FQGNSA in the germline V gene. CDR3 DNA: TGTGCCAGCAGTCGACAGGGTAACTATGGCTACACCTTC. This codes for CASSRQGNYGYTF.

This chain joins TRBV10-3 and TRBJ2-5, with D possibly matching TRBD2 (5 bases). V was trimmed by 4 bases and J by 2 bases, leaving 14 bases between them. The length of the CDR3 is 15 residues. Germline V lookup: CDR1 ENHRY, CDR2 SYGVKD. This CDR3 is CAISVVLRDQETQYF. The CDR3 bases are TGTGCCATCAGTGTGGTACTCCGGGATCAAGAGACCCAGTACTTC.

The chain combines TRBV7-2 with TRBJ2-5, with TRBD1 matching over 8 bases. V lost 5 bases to trimming and J lost 1 base; unmatched junction nucleotides: 6. Germline V gene lookup returns CDR1 SGHTA and CDR2 FQGNSA. The CDR3 is made up of 15 amino acids. The CDR3 here is CASSTHRGVQETQYF. The CDR3 region has the DNA TGTGCCAGCAGCACCCACAGGGGGGTCCAAGAGACCCAGTACTTC.

V and J are TRBV10-2 and TRBJ2-5; no clear D. The CDR3 covers 13 residues. CDR1 is WSHSY and CDR2 is SAAADI in the germline V gene. V lost 8 bases and J lost 1, with 11 bases in between. The CDR3 protein is CASRRDPQETQYF. The CDR3 DNA reads TGCGCCAGCCGACGTGACCCCCAAGAGACCCAGTACTTC.